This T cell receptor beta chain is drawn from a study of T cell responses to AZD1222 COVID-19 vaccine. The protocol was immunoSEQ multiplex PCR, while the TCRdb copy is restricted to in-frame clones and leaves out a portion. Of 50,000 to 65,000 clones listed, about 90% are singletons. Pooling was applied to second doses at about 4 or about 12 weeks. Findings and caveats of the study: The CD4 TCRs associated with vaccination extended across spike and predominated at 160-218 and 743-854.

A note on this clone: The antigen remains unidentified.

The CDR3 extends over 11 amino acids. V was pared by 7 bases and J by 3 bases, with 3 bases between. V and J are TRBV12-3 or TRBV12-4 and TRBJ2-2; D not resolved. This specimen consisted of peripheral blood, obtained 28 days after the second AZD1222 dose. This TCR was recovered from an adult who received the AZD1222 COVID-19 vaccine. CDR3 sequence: CASTDTGELFF. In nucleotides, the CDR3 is TGTGCCAGCACCGACACCGGGGAGCTGTTTTTT.